These 23 T cell receptor beta chains came from one sample sequenced in a study of CD8 T cells in Susac syndrome. RNA, at roughly 0.5 to 1 ug, was reverse transcribed with random hexamers. TCRdb reprocessed the immunoSEQ multiplex PCR reads with MiXCR, giving one entry per CDR3 protein. Of around 130,000 distinct CDR3 sequences in the sample, less than 95% were seen once. What was sequenced was CD4+ T cells from PBMCs. The receptors come from a human donor in good health.

The chain carries TRBV20-1 and TRBJ2-7; 7 bases match TRBD2. Losses at the gene ends were 3 bases for V and 8 bases for J; bases not matched to a gene: 10. CDR1 and CDR2 from the germline V gene are DFQATT and SNEGSKA (reference sequence). The CDR3 contains 13 residues. The CDR3 spells CSASRQLANKQYF. The CDR3 DNA reads as TGCAGTGCTAGCCGACAACTAGCGAACAAGCAGTACTTC.

The gene calls are TRBV6-5 and TRBJ2-1; D not certain. Germline CDR1 reads MNHEY; CDR2 reads SVGAGI. The length of the CDR3 is 14 residues. Trimming took 6 bases from V and 0 from J, leaving 9 bases between them. The CDR3 nucleotides are TGTGCCAGCAGCCTCCAGAGCTCCTACAATGAGCAGTTCTTC. Translating gives CASSLQSSYNEQFF.

The gene calls are TRBV7-9 and TRBJ2-7, with 11 nucleotides matching TRBD2. Germline CDR1 is SEHNR and CDR2 is FQNEAQ (reference sequence). CDR3 length: 17 residues. After removal of 6 bases from V and 0 bases from J, the junction contained 10 bases not matched to a gene. CDR3 protein: CASSLTSGKGYSYEQYF. Written as DNA, the CDR3 is TGTGCCAGCAGTTTGACTAGCGGGAAGGGATACTCCTACGAGCAGTACTTC.

V usage is TRBV6-2 or TRBV6-3 and J usage is TRBJ1-5, with unresolved D. The CDR3 contains 14 residues. The ends were cut back, 5 bases at V and 2 bases at J, with 10 bases in the middle. CDR1 is MNHEY, CDR2 SVGEGT, per germline. In DNA form, the CDR3 reads TGTGCCAGCAGTAACTTGGAGGGCAATCAGCCCCAGCATTTT. Protein sequence: CASSNLEGNQPQHF.

This chain joins TRBV3-1 and TRBJ1-2, with TRBD1 as a possible D gene (5 bases). This CDR3 spans 13 amino acids. Trimming cost V 8 bases and J 2 bases, with 12 bases left between them. Germline-derived CDR1 and CDR2 are LGHDT and YNNKEL (reference sequence). The DNA of the CDR3 is TGTGCCAGCGCGACGGGGACGAACTATGGCTACACCTTC. Translation: CASATGTNYGYTF.

The CDR3 here is CSVPAGQAFF. The CDR3 bases are TGCAGTGTTCCTGCCGGGCAAGCTTTCTTT. The chain joins TRBV20-1 to TRBJ1-1; D gene unclear. Germline loops: CDR1 DFQATT, CDR2 SNEGSKA (reference sequence). Trimming took 7 bases from V and 9 from J, leaving 12 bases between them. CDR3 length: 10 amino acids.

The chain combines TRBV29-1 with TRBJ1-1; no clear D. CDR3 length: 13 residues. CDR1 SQVTM and CDR2 ANQGSEA come from the germline V gene. Trimming removed 7 bases from V and 5 bases from J, with 17 bases in between. Written as DNA, the CDR3 is TGCAGCGGGAAAATAGGTGCCAGTACTGAAGCTTTCTTT. It is translated as CSGKIGASTEAFF.

The chain employs TRBV25-1 and TRBJ2-5; D is uncertain. V was trimmed by 5 bases and J by 4 bases, leaving 5 bases between them. CDR3 length equals 11 residues. CDR1 MGHDK and CDR2 SYGVNS come from the germline V gene. CDR3 protein: CASSTTETQYF. The CDR3, as DNA: TGTGCCAGCAGTACAACAGAGACCCAGTACTTC. The entire variable domain, with the rest obtained from reference TRBV25-1 and TRBJ2-5, is as follows: EADIYQTPRYLVIGTGKKITLECSQTMGHDKMYWYQQDPGMELHLIHYSYGVNSTEKGDLSSESTVSRIRTEHFPLTLESARPSHTSQYLCASSTTETQYFGPGTRLLVL.

This clonotype has only a few counts. The rearrangement joins TRBV5-1 to TRBJ2-7, with 7 bases that match TRBD1. Trimming removed 4 bases from V and 1 base from J; junction bases left unmatched: 8. CDR1 and CDR2 from the germline V gene are SGHRS and YFSETQ. The CDR3 runs to 15 residues. The CDR3 DNA follows: TGCGCCAGCAGCATAGGACAGGTTGGATCCTACGAGCAGTACTTC. It yields the protein CASSIGQVGSYEQYF.

The J gene is TRBJ1-5, the V gene TRBV19; TRBD1 agrees at 12 bases. This CDR3 contains 15 residues. CDR1 and CDR2 (germline): LNHDA, SQIVND (reference sequence). J lost 7 bases, V lost 5 bases, and 6 bases had no gene match. The DNA of the CDR3 is TGTGCCAGTAGTTCGGGACAGGGGGCAGGGCAGCCCCAGCATTTT. Translated, it gives CASSSGQGAGQPQHF.

V gene TRBV5-8 combines with J gene TRBJ2-1, with D perhaps TRBD2 (5 bases). Germline V lookup: CDR1 SGHTS, CDR2 YDEGEE. V lost 1 base, J lost 12 bases, and 8 bases lay in between. CDR3 size: 11 residues. CDR3 loop: CASSLWERQFF. DNA for the CDR3: TGTGCCAGCAGCTTGTGGGAGAGGCAGTTCTTC.

This chain uses TRBV6-1 with TRBJ1-1; D is possibly TRBD1 (5 bases). V was trimmed by 7 bases and J by 2 bases, leaving 11 bases between them. Germline CDR1 is MNHNS and CDR2 is SASEGT. There are 13 residues in the CDR3. Here the CDR3 reads CASNAGSNTEAFF. CDR3 in DNA: TGTGCCAGCAACGCAGGGAGTAACACTGAAGCTTTCTTT.

The J gene is TRBJ1-5, the V gene TRBV2; tentative D call: TRBD1 (6 bases). Germline CDR1 is SNHLY and CDR2 is FYNNEI. The CDR3 contains 13 residues. Trimming took off 7 bases at V and 4 bases at J, with 11 bases between the two ends. The CDR3: CASTGQNNQPQHF. Written as DNA, the CDR3 is TGTGCCAGCACCGGACAGAATAATCAGCCCCAGCATTTT. Full variable domain (outside the CDR3, taken from reference TRBV2 and TRBJ1-5): EPEVTQTPSHQVTQMGQEVILRCVPISNHLYFYWYRQILGQKVEFLVSFYNNEISEKSEIFDDQFSVERPDGSNFTLKIRSTKLEDSAMYFCASTGQNNQPQHFGDGTRLSIL.

J is TRBJ2-5 and V is TRBV20-1; D possibly uses TRBD1 or TRBD2 (5 bases each). Germline V gene lookup returns CDR1 DFQATT and CDR2 SNEGSKA (reference sequence). V lost 3 bases and J lost 5, with 19 bases in between. The CDR3 is 15 residues long. The CDR3 DNA reads as TGCAGTGCTAGTCCGAGGACCACCGGGGCGGAGACCCAGTACTTC. Residues: CSASPRTTGAETQYF.

The chain has TRBV29-1 and TRBJ2-5; D is ambiguous. V lost 2 bases and J lost 1, with 8 bases in between. The CDR3 is made up of 13 amino acids. CDR1 SQVTM and CDR2 ANQGSEA come from the germline V gene. As DNA, the CDR3 is TGCAGCGTTGAATCACAGCTCCAAGAGACCCAGTACTTC. Translated: CSVESQLQETQYF.

The chain recombines TRBV6-5 with TRBJ2-2, with TRBD2 matching 9 bases. The CDR3 extends over 14 amino acids. Germline assignment: CDR1 MNHEY and CDR2 SVGAGI. With 6 bases clipped from V and 5 bases from J, the junction kept 4 bases outside the gene matches. The CDR3 is CASRSSGNTGELFF. The DNA of the CDR3 is TGTGCCAGCAGGTCTAGCGGGAATACCGGGGAGCTGTTTTTT.

The chain carries TRBV29-1 and TRBJ2-2, with D hard to call. Germline CDR1 is SQVTM and CDR2 is ANQGSEA. The CDR3 loop spans 11 amino acids. The V end lost 7 bases, the J end lost 0 bases, and 3 bases lay between the germline ends. CDR3 protein: CSAANTGELFF. For the CDR3, the DNA is TGCAGCGCTGCGAACACCGGGGAGCTGTTTTTT.

In nucleotides, the CDR3 is TGTGCCAGCGGGCCAAGGGACAAACAGTGGGAGGAGCTGTTTTTT. Translation gives CASGPRDKQWEELFF. This chain connects TRBV6-5 to TRBJ2-2; tentatively, D is TRBD1 (6 bases). V lost 8 bases and J 10 bases, leaving 23 bases between the germline ends. This CDR3 region has 15 residues. Germline V gives CDR1 MNHEY, CDR2 SVGAGI.

V is TRBV29-1 and J is TRBJ2-3; 9 positions match TRBD2. The V and J ends lost 5 bases and 0 bases, in that order; junction bases with no gene match: 15. This CDR3 has 18 residues. Per the germline V gene, CDR1 is SQVTM and CDR2 is ANQGSEA. CDR3 amino acids: CSVILWPSGTSSTDTQYF. The CDR3 nucleotides read TGCAGCGTTATATTATGGCCTAGCGGGACCTCTAGCACAGATACGCAGTATTTT.

The rearrangement uses TRBV5-1 and TRBJ1-1, with D perhaps matching TRBD1 (5 bases). Germline values: CDR1 SGHRS, CDR2 YFSETQ. V dropped 2 bases and J dropped 1 base, with 9 bases sitting between them. This CDR3 region has 14 residues. The CDR3 DNA reads TGCGCCAGCAGCTTAGGGGAACGGAACACTGAAGCTTTCTTT. Translation gives CASSLGERNTEAFF.

This clonotype was detected only once. The chain links TRBV6-5 to TRBJ2-7; 8 positions agree with TRBD1. Unmatched junction bases numbered 7, after V lost 6 bases and J lost 6 bases. The CDR3 is made up of 13 amino acids. Germline V gives CDR1 MNHEY, CDR2 SVGAGI. The CDR3, as DNA: TGTGCCAGCAGCCGGACAGGGATTGGCGAGCAGTACTTC. Translation: CASSRTGIGEQYF.

This chain links TRBV7-2 with TRBJ2-5; TRBD1 agrees at 7 bases. This CDR3 contains 13 residues. Germline lookup yields CDR1 SGHTA and CDR2 FQGNSA. Losses at the gene ends were 5 bases for V and 4 bases for J; bases not matched to a gene: 4. The CDR3 region is CASSPWTGETQYF. The CDR3 region has the DNA TGTGCCAGCAGCCCGTGGACAGGAGAGACCCAGTACTTC. The full variable domain, completed using reference TRBV7-2 and TRBJ2-5, is GAGVSQSPSNKVTEKGKDVELRCDPISGHTALYWYRQSLGQGLEFLIYFQGNSAPDKSGLPSDRFSAERTGGSVSTLTIQRTQQEDSAVYLCASSPWTGETQYFGPGTRLLVL.

V and J are TRBV12-3 or TRBV12-4 and TRBJ2-2, with 9 bases lining up with TRBD2. Losses at the gene ends were 3 bases for V and 7 bases for J; bases not matched to a gene: 3. The CDR3 consists of 14 residues. In DNA form, the CDR3 reads TGTGCCAGCAGTTTTAGCGGGAGTGGCGGGGAGCTGTTTTTT. It specifies CASSFSGSGGELFF.